The 2 T cell receptor beta chains given below trace back to one sample, sequenced in a study of shared clonotypes between healthy human individuals. Sequenced by immunoSEQ multiplex PCR; TCRdb stores in-frame clones only, minus some. The repertoire has some 490,000 clones, roughly 80% of them found once; the top ten carry 9.5% to 15%. The sample taken for sequencing was PBMCs. The source is a woman aged 40-49 years in good health. Some clones in this sample may be carry-over from other donors' samples.

Concerning this clone: The junction differs from germline at one of its ends, possibly a read error. The V and J genes are TRBV7-7 and TRBJ2-5, with no clear D. The CDR3 runs to 14 residues. Germline V gene sequence: CDR1 SSHAT, CDR2 FNYEAQ (reference sequence). CDR3 nucleotides: TGTGCTAGCAGCCGCTCCTTGGTAGGGGAGACCCAGTACTTC. It encodes CASSRSLVGETQYF.

The chain combines TRBV5-3 with TRBJ2-2; 7 nucleotides line up with TRBD2. TRBV5-3 is an ORF; its function is uncertain. This CDR3 contains 18 residues. Trimming cost V 3 bases and J 1 base; bases outside gene matches: 12. The chain's CDR3 is CARSSTSAGRMNTGELFF. The DNA of the CDR3 is TGTGCCAGAAGCTCCACATCAGCGGGGCGGATGAACACCGGGGAGCTGTTTTTT.